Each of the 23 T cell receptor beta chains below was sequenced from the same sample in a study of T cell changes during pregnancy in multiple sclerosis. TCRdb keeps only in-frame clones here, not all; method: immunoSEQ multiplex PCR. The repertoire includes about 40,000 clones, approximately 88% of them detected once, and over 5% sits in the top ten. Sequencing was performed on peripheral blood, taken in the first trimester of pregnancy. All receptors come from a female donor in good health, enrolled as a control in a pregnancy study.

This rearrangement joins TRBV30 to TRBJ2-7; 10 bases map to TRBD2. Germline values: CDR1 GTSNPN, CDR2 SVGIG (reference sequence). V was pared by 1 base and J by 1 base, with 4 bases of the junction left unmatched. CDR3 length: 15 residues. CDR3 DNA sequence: TGTGCCTGGAGTGGGACTAGCGGTCGTTCCTACGAGCAGTACTTC. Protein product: CAWSGTSGRSYEQYF.

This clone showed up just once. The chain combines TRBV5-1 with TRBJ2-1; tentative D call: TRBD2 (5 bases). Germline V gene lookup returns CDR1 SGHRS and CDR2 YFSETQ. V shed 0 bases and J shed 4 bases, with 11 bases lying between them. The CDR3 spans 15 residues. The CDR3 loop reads CASSLARDWYNEQFF. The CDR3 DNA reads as TGCGCCAGCAGCTTGGCTCGGGATTGGTACAATGAGCAGTTCTTC.

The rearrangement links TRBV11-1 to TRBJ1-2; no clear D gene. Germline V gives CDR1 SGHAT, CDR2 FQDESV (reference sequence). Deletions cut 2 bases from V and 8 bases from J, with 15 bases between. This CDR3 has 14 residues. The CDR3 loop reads CASSLRSGSRGYTF. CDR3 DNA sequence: TGTGCCAGCAGCTTACGGTCGGGTTCGAGAGGCTACACCTTC.

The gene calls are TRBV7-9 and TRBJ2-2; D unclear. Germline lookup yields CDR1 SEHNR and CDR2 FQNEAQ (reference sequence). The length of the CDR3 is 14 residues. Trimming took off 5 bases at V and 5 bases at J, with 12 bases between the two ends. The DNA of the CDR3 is TGTGCCAGCAGCCCGGAGAGTCGTACCGGGGAGCTGTTTTTT. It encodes CASSPESRTGELFF.

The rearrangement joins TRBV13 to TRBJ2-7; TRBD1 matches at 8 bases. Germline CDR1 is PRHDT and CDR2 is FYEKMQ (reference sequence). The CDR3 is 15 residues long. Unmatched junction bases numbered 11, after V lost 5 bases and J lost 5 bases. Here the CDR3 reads CASSQNPDRDHEQYF. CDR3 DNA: TGTGCCAGCAGCCAAAATCCGGACAGGGACCACGAGCAGTACTTC.

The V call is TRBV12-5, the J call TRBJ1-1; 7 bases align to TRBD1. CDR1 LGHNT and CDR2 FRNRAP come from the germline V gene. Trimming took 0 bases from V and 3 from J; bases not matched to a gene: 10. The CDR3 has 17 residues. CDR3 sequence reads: CASGLVQGGGGHTEAFF. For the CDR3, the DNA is TGTGCTAGTGGTTTGGTACAAGGAGGAGGGGGCCACACTGAAGCTTTCTTT.

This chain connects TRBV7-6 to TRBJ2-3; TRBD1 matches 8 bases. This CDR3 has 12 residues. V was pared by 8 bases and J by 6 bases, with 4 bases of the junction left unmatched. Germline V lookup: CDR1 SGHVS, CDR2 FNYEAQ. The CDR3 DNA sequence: TGTGCCAGCGGAAACAGGGGGGATACGCAGTATTTT. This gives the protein CASGNRGDTQYF.

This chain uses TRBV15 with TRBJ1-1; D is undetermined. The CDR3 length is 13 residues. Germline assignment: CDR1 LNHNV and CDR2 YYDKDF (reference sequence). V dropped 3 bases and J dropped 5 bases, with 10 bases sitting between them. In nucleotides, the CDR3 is TGTGCCACCAGCAGCGGGAGGCGGACTGAAGCTTTCTTT. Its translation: CATSSGRRTEAFF.

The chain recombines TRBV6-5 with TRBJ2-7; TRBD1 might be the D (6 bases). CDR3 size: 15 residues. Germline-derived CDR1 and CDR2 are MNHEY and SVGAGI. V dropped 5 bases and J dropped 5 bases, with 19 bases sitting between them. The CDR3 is CASSPFQGRRDEQYF. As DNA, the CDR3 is TGTGCCAGCAGTCCTTTCCAGGGGAGAAGGGACGAGCAGTACTTC.

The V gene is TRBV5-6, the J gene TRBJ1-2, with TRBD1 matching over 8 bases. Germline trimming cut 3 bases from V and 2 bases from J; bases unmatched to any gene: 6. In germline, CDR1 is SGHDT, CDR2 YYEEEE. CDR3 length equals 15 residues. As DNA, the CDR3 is TGTGCCAGCAGCTCGACAGGGGCCGAAAACTATGGCTACACCTTC. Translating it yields CASSSTGAENYGYTF.

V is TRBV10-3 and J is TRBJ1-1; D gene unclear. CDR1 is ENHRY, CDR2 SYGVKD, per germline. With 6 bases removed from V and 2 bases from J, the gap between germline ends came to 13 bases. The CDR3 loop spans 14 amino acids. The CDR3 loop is CAISPPGGNTEAFF. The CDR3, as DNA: TGTGCCATCAGCCCCCCCGGAGGTAACACTGAAGCTTTCTTT.

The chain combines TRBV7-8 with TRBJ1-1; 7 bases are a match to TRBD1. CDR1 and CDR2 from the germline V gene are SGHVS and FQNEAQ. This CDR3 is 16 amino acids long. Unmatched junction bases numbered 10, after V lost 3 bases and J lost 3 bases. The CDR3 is CASSFKRGRRDTEAFF. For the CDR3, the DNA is TGTGCCAGCAGCTTTAAAAGGGGGCGCAGGGACACTGAAGCTTTCTTT.

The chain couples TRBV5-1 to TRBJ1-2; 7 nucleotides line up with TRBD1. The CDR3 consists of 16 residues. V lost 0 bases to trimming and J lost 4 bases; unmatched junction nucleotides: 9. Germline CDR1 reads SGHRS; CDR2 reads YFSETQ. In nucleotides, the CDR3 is TGCGCCAGCAGCTTGGACAGGGGACCGAAGGGCTATGGCTACACCTTC. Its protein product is CASSLDRGPKGYGYTF. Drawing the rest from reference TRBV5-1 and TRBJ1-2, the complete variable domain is KAGVTQTPRYLIKTRGQQVTLSCSPISGHRSVSWYQQTPGQGLQFLFEYFSETQRNKGNFPGRFSGRQFSNSRSEMNVSTLELGDSALYLCASSLDRGPKGYGYTFGSGTRLTVV.

The chain's CDR3 is CASSLEGVEQYF. The CDR3, as DNA: TGCGCCAGCAGCTTGGAAGGGGTCGAGCAGTACTTC. V gene TRBV5-1 combines with J gene TRBJ2-7; D may be TRBD1 (5 bases). Trimming removed 0 bases from V and 6 bases from J, with 7 bases in between. CDR3 length: 12 amino acids. CDR1 and CDR2 (germline): SGHRS, YFSETQ.

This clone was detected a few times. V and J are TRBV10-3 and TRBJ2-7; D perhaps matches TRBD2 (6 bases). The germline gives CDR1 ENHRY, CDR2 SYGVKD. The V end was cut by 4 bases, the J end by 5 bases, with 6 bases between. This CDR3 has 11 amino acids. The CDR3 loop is CAISAGDEQYF. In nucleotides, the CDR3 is TGTGCCATCAGTGCGGGAGACGAGCAGTACTTC.

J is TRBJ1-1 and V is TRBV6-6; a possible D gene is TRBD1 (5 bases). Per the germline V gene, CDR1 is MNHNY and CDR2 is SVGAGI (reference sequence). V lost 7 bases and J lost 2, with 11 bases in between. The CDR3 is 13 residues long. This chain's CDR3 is CASIIQVNTEAFF. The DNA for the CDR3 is TGTGCCAGCATCATACAGGTAAACACTGAAGCTTTCTTT.

This chain's CDR3 is CASSQGAGPNNEQFF. CDR3 sequence (DNA): TGTGCCAGCAGCCAAGGGGCGGGGCCAAACAATGAGCAGTTCTTC. The J gene is TRBJ2-1, the V gene TRBV7-9; a possible D gene is TRBD2 (6 bases). The CDR3 covers 15 residues. Germline V gene sequence: CDR1 SEHNR, CDR2 FQNEAQ (reference sequence). With 5 bases removed from V and 5 bases from J, the gap between germline ends came to 16 bases.

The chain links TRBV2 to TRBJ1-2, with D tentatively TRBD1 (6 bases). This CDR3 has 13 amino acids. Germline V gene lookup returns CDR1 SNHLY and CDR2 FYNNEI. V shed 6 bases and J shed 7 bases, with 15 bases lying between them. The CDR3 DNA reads TGTGCCAGCAGAGGCAGGGGCCTAGGTGGCTACACCTTC. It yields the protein CASRGRGLGGYTF.

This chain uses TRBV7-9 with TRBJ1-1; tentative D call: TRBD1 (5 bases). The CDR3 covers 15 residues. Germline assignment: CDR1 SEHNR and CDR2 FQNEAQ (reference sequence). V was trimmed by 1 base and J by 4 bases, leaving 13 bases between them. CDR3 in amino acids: CASSLGFGGSTEAFF. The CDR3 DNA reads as TGTGCCAGCAGCTTAGGTTTCGGGGGAAGCACTGAAGCTTTCTTT.

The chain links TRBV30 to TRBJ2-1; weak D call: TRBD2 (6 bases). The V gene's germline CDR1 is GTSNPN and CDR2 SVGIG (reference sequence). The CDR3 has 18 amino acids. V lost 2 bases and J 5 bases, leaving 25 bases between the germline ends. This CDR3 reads CAWSFGPDPSAPNNEQFF. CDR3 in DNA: TGTGCCTGGAGTTTTGGACCTGACCCTAGCGCCCCAAACAATGAGCAGTTCTTC.

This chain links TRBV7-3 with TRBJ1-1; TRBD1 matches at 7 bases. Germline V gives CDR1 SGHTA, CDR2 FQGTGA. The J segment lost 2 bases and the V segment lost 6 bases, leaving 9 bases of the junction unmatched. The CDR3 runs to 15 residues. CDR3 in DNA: TGTGCCAGCAGATCTACCGGGACAGATAACACTGAAGCTTTCTTT. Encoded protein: CASRSTGTDNTEAFF. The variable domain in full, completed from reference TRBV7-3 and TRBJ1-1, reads GAGVSQTPSNKVTEKGKYVELRCDPISGHTALYWYRQSLGQGPEFLIYFQGTGAADDSGLPNDRFFAVRPEGSVSTLKIQRTERGDSAVYLCASRSTGTDNTEAFFGQGTRLTVV.

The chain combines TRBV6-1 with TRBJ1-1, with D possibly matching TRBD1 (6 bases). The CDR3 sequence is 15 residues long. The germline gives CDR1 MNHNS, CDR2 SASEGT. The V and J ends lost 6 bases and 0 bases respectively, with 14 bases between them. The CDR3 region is CASRQGNGMNTEAFF. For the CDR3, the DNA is TGTGCCAGCAGGCAGGGGAACGGTATGAACACTGAAGCTTTCTTT.

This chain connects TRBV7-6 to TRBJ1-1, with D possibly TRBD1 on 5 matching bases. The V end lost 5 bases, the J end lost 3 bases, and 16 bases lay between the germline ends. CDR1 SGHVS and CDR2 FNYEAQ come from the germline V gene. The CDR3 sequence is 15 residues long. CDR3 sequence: CASSRDGGVDTEAFF. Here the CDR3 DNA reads TGTGCCAGCAGCCGGGACGGGGGGGTAGACACTGAAGCTTTCTTT.